This paragraph reports one T cell receptor beta chain. The record originates from a study of blood T cell repertoires in COVID-19. How the authors handled the data: By means of reference gene primer amplification, nucleated cell counts were estimated. Profiling relied on immunoSEQ multiplex PCR, and the TCRdb table lists in-frame clones only, not all of them. V and J calls and clone size follow that table, whereas D and trimming were derived from the DNA. Counted here are approximately 250,000 clones, almost 85% occurring once; the ten biggest clones make up about 8.2%. Trimming removed 4 bases from V and 7 bases from J; junction bases left unmatched: 6. The CDR3 consists of 15 residues. Germline V gene data show CDR1 as SGDLS and CDR2 as YYNGEE. Participants, about 18 to 95 years old, spanned 25 or so US areas. Participants were placed into cohorts based on the clinical history they reported.

The chain is built from TRBV9 and TRBJ1-6; 9 bases are shared with TRBD1. The sequenced sample consisted of PBMCs or T cells enriched from blood (not recorded which). The TCR sequence derives from a woman aged 45-59 years with acute COVID-19. The CDR3 sequence is CASSPPTGGNSPLHF. CDR3 nucleotide sequence: TGTGCCAGCAGCCCCCCGACAGGGGGAAATTCACCCCTCCACTTT.